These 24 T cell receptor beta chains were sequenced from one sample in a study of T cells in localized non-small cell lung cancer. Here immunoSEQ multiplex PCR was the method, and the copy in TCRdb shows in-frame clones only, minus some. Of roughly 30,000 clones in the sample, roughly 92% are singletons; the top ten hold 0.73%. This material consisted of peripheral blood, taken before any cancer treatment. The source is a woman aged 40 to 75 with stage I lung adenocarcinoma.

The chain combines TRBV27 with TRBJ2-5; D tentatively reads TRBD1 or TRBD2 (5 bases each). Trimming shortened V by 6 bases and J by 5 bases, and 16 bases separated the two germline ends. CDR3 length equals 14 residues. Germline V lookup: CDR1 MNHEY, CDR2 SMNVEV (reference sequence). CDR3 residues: CASRRGGGLETQYF. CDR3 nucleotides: TGTGCCAGCAGACGAGGTGGGGGTCTGGAGACCCAGTACTTC.

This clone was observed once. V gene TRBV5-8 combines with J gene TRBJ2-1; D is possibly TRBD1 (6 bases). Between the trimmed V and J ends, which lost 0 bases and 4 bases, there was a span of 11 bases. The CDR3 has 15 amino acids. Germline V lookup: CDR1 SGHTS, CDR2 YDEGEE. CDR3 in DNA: TGTGCCAGCAGCTTGGGTACAGGGTCATACAATGAGCAGTTCTTC. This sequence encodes CASSLGTGSYNEQFF.

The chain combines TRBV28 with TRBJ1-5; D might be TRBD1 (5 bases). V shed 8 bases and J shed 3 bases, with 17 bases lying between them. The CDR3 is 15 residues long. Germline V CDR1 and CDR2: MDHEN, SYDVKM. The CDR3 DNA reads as TGTGCCAGCGCCAGGGCACAGATCTTCAATCAGCCCCAGCATTTT. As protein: CASARAQIFNQPQHF.

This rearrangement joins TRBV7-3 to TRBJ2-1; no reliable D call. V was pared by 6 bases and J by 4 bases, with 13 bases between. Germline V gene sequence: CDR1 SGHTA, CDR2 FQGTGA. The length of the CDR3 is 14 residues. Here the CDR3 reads CASSFGGSYNEQFF. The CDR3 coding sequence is TGTGCCAGCAGTTTTGGCGGTTCGTACAATGAGCAGTTCTTC.

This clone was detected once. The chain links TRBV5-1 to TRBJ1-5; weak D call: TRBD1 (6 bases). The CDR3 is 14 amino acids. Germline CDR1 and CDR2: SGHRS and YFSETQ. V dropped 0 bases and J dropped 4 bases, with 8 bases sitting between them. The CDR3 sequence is CASSLVGGNQPQHF. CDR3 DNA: TGCGCCAGCAGCTTGGTAGGGGGTAATCAGCCCCAGCATTTT.

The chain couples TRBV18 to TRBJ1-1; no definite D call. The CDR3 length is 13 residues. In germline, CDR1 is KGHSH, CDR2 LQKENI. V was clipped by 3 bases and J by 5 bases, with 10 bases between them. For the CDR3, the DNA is TGTGCCAGCTCACCCCTTGGGGAGACTGAAGCTTTCTTT. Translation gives CASSPLGETEAFF. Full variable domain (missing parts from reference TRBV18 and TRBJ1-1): NAGVMQNPRHLVRRRGQEARLRCSPMKGHSHVYWYRQLPEEGLKFMVYLQKENIIDESGMPKERFSAEFPKEGPSILRIQQVVRGDSAAYFCASSPLGETEAFFGQGTRLTVV.

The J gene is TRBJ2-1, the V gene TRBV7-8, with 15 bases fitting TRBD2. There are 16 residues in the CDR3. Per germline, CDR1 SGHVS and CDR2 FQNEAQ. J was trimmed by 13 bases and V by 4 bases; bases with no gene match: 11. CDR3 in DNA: TGTGCCAGCAGCTCATCCGGGACTAGCGGGGGGAGGAGACAGTTCTTC. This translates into CASSSSGTSGGRRQFF.

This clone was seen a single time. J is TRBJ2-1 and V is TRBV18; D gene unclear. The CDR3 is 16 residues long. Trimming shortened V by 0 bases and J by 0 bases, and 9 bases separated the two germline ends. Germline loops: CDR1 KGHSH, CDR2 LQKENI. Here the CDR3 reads CASSPPSTSSYNEQFF. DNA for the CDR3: TGTGCCAGCTCACCACCTAGCACAAGCTCCTACAATGAGCAGTTCTTC. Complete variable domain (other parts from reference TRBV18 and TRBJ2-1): NAGVMQNPRHLVRRRGQEARLRCSPMKGHSHVYWYRQLPEEGLKFMVYLQKENIIDESGMPKERFSAEFPKEGPSILRIQQVVRGDSAAYFCASSPPSTSSYNEQFFGPGTRLTVL.

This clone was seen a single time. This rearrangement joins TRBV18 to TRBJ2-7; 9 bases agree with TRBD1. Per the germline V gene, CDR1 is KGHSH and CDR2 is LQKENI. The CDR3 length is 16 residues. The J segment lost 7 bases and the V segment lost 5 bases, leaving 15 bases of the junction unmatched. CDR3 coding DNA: TGTGCCAGCTCATATGCGGACCGGGACAGGGCCGGGGAGCAGTACTTC. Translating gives CASSYADRDRAGEQYF.

The DNA of the CDR3 is TGTGCCAGCAGCGTAGAAGCAGGGCTTGGGGGCACTGAAGCTTTCTTT. This translates into CASSVEAGLGGTEAFF. The rearrangement joins TRBV9 to TRBJ1-1; D may be TRBD1 (5 bases). From germline, CDR1 is SGDLS and CDR2 YYNGEE. Trimming took off 0 bases at V and 4 bases at J, with 16 bases between the two ends. The CDR3 is made up of 16 amino acids.

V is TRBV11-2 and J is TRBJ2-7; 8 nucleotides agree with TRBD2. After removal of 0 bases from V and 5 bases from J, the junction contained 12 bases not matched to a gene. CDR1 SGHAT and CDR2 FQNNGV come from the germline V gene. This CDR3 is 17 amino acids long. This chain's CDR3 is CASSLDYGGASEDEQYF. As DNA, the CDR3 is TGTGCCAGCAGCTTAGATTACGGGGGGGCTTCGGAGGACGAGCAGTACTTC. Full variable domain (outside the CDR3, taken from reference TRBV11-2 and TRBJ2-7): EAGVAQSPRYKIIEKRQSVAFWCNPISGHATLYWYQQILGQGPKLLIQFQNNGVVDDSQLPKDRFSAERLKGVDSTLKIQPAKLEDSAVYLCASSLDYGGASEDEQYFGPGTRLTVT.

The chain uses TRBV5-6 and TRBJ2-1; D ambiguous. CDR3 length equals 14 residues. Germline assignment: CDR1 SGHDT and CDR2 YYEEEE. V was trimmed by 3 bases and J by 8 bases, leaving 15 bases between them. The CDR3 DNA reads TGTGCCAGCAGCTGGATGATTAGCAACTATGAGCAGTTCTTC. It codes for CASSWMISNYEQFF.

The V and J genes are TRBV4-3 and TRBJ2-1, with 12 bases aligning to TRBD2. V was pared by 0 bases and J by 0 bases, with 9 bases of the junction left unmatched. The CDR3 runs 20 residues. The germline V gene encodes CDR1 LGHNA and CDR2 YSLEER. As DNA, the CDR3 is TGCGCCAGCAGCCAAGATTATGCTAGCGGGGGGGCAAGCTCCTACAATGAGCAGTTCTTC. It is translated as CASSQDYASGGASSYNEQFF.

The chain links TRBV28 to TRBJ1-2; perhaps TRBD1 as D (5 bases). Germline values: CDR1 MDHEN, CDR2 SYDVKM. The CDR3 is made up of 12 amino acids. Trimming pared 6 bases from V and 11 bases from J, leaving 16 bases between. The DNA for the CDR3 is TGTGCCAGCAGCGCCCTTGGTGGGGGGTACACCTTC. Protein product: CASSALGGGYTF.

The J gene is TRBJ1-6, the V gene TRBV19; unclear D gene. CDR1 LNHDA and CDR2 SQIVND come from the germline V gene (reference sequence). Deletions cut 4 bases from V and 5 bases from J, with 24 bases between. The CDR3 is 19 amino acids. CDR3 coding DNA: TGTGCCAGTAGTAAAACCCCTCGATCAGGCGGCCTAGATAATTCACCCCTCCACTTT. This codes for CASSKTPRSGGLDNSPLHF.

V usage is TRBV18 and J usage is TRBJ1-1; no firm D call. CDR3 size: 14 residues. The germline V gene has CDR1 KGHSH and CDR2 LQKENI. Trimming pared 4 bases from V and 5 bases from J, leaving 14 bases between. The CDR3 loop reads CASSHLDSGTEAFF. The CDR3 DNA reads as TGTGCCAGCTCACATTTGGACTCTGGAACTGAAGCTTTCTTT.

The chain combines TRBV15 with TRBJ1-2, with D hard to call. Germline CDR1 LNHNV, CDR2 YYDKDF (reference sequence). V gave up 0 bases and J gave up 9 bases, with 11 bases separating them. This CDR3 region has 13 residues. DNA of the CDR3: TGTGCCACCAGCAGAGAAAGCGGTGGGCGCTACACCTTC. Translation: CATSRESGGRYTF.

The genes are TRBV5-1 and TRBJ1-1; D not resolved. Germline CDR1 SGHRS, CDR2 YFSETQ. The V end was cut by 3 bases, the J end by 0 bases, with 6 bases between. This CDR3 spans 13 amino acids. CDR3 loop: CASSSAMNTEAFF. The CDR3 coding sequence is TGCGCCAGCAGCTCCGCCATGAACACTGAAGCTTTCTTT.

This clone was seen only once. The DNA of the CDR3 is TGTGCCAGCAGCCAAGGACGGTTCTATGGCTACACCTTC. It yields the protein CASSQGRFYGYTF. V and J are TRBV14 and TRBJ1-2; no clear D. CDR3 length: 13 residues. Germline CDR1 is SGHDN and CDR2 is FVKESK. The V end lost 1 base, the J end lost 4 bases, and 7 bases lay between the germline ends. Full variable domain (missing parts from reference TRBV14 and TRBJ1-2): EAGVTQFPSHSVIEKGQTVTLRCDPISGHDNLYWYRRVMGKEIKFLLHFVKESKQDESGMPNNRFLAERTGGTYSTLKVQPAELEDSGVYFCASSQGRFYGYTFGSGTRLTVV.

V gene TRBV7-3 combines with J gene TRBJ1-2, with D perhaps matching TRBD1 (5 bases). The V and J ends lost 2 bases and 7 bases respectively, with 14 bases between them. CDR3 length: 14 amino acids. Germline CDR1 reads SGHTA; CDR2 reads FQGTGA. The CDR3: CASSLDAGESGYTF. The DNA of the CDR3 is TGTGCCAGCAGCTTAGATGCGGGGGAGAGTGGCTACACCTTC.

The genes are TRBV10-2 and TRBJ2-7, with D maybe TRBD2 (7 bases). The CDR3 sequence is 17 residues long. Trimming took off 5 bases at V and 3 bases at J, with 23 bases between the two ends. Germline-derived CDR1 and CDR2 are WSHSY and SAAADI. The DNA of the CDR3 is TGCGCCAGCAGTTCGAGAGCGGGTGAGAGGGGGGGCTACGAGCAGTACTTC. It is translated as CASSSRAGERGGYEQYF.

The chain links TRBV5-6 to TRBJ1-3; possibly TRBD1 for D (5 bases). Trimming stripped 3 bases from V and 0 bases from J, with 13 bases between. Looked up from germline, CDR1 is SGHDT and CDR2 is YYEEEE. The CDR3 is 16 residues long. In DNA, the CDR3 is TGTGCCAGCAGCTGGGGACTCATGGGCTCTGGAAACACCATATATTTT. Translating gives CASSWGLMGSGNTIYF.

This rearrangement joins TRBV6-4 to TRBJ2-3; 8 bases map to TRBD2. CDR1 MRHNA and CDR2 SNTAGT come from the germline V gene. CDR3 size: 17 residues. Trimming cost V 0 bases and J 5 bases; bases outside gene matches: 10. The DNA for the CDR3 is TGTGCCAGCAGTGACTCGATGGGAGCGGGAGTAAAAGATACGCAGTATTTT. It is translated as CASSDSMGAGVKDTQYF.

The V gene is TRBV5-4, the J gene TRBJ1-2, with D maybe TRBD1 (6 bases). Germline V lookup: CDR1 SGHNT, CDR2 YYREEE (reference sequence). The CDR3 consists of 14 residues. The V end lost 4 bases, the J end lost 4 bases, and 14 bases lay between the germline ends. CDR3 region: CASSPDVGAYGYTF. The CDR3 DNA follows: TGTGCCAGCAGCCCCGACGTGGGGGCCTATGGCTACACCTTC.